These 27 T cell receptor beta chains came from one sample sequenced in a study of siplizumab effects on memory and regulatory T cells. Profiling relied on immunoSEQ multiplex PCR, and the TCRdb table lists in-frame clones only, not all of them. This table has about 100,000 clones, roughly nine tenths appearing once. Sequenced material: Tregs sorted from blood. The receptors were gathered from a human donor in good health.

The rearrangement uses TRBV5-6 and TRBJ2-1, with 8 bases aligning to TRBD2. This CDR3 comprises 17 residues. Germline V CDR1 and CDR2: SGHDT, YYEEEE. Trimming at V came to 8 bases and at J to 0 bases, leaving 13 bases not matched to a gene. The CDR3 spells CASHYSVGLDSYNEQFF. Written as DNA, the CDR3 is TGTGCCAGTCATTACAGCGTGGGACTAGACTCCTACAATGAGCAGTTCTTC.

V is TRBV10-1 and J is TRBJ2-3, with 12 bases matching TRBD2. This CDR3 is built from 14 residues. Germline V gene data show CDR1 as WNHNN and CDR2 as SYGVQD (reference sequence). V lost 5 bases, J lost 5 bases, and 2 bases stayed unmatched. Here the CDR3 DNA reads TGCGCCAGCAGTCCGGGACTAGCGGGAGATACGCAGTATTTT. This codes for CASSPGLAGDTQYF.

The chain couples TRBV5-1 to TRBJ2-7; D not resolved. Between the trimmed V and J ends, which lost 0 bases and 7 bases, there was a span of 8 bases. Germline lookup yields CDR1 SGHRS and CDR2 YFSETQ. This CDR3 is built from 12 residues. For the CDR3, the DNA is TGCGCCAGCAGCTTGGGTACCGCGGAGCAGTACTTC. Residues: CASSLGTAEQYF.

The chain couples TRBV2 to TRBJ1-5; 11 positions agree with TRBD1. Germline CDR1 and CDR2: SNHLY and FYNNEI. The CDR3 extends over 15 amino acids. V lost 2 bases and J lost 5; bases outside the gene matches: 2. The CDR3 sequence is CASSEWTGGYQPQHF. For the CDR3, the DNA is TGTGCCAGCAGTGAATGGACAGGGGGCTATCAGCCCCAGCATTTT.

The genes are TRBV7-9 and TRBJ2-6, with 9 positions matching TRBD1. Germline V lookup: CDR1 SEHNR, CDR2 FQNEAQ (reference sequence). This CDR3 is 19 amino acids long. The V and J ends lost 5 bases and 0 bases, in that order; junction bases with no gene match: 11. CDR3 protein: CASSAGTGRFTSGANVLTF. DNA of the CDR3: TGTGCCAGCAGCGCCGGGACAGGGCGATTTACCTCTGGGGCCAACGTCCTGACTTTC. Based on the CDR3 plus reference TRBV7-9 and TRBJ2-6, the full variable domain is DTGVSQNPRHKITKRGQNVTFRCDPISEHNRLYWYRQTLGQGPEFLTYFQNEAQLEKSRLLSDRFSAERPKGSFSTLEIQRTEQGDSAMYLCASSAGTGRFTSGANVLTFGAGSRLTVL.

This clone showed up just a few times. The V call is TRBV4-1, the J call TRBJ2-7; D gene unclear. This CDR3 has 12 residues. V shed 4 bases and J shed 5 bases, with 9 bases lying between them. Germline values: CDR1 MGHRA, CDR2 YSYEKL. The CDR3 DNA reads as TGCGCCAGCAGCCTCCCTTCCCACGAGCAGTACTTC. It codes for CASSLPSHEQYF.

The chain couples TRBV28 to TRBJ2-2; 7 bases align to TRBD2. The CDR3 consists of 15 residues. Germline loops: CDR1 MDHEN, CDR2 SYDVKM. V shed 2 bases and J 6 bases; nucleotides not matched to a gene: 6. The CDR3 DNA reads TGTGCCAGCAGTTTAGCGGGAGCTCGAGCCGGGGAGCTGTTTTTT. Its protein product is CASSLAGARAGELFF.

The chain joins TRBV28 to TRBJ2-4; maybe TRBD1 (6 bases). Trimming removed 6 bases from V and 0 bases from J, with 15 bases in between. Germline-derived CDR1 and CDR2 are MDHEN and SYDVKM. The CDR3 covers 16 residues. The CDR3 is CASRRGGPGAKNIQYF. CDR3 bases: TGTGCCAGCAGGCGAGGGGGTCCGGGAGCCAAAAACATTCAGTACTTC.

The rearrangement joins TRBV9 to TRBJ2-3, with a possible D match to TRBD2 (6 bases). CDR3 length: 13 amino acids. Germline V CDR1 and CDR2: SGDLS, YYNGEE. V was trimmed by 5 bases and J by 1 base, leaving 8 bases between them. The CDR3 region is CASRASGTDTQYF. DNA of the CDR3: TGTGCCAGCAGGGCTAGCGGCACAGATACGCAGTATTTT.

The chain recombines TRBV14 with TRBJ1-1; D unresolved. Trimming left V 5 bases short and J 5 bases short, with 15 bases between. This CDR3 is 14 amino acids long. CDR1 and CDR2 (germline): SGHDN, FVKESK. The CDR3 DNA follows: TGTGCCAGCAGCGCTTCCGGGTTCGGGACTGAAGCTTTCTTT. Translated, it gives CASSASGFGTEAFF.

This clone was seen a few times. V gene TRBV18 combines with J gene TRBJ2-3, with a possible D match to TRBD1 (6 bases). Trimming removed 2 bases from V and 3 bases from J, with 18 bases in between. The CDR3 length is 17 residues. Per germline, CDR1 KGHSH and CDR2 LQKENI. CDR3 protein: CASSPSLTGMGTDTQYF. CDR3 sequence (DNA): TGTGCCAGCTCACCATCCCTAACAGGGATGGGGACAGATACGCAGTATTTT.

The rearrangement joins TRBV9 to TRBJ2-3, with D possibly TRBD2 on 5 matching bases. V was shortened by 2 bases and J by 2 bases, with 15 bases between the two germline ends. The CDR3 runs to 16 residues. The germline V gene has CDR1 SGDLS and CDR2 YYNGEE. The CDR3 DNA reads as TGTGCCAGCAGCGTTGAGGGCGCCAGATACACAGATACGCAGTATTTT. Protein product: CASSVEGARYTDTQYF.

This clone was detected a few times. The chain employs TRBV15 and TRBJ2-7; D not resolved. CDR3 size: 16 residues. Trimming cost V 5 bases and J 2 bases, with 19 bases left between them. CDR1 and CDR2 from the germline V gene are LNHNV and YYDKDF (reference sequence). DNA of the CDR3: TGTGCCACCAGCCGAAGAACGGGTGGAGCTCCCTACGAGCAGTACTTC. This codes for CATSRRTGGAPYEQYF.

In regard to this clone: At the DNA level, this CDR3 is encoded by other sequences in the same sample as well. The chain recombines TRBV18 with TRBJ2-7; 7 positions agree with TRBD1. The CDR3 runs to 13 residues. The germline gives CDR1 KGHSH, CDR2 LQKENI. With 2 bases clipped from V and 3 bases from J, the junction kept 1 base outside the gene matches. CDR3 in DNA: TGTGCCAGCTCACCAGGGACAGACTACGAGCAGTACTTC. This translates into CASSPGTDYEQYF.

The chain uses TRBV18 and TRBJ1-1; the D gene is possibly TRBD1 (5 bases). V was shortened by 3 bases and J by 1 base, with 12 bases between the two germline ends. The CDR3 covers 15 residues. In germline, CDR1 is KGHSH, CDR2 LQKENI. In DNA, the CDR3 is TGTGCCAGCTCACCCAGGACACAAGGGAACACTGAAGCTTTCTTT. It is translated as CASSPRTQGNTEAFF.

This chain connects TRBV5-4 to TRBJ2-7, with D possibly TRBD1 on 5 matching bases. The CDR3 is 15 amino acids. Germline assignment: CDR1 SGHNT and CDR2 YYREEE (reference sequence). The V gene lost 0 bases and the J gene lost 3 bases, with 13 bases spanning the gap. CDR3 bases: TGTGCCAGCAGCTTGGCGTTGGACACCAACTACGAGCAGTACTTC. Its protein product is CASSLALDTNYEQYF.

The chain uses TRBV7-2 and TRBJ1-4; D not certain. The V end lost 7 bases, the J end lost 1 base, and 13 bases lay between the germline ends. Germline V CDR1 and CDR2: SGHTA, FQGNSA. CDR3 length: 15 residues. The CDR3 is CASTEQVGTNEKLFF. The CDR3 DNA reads TGTGCCAGCACCGAGCAGGTCGGAACTAATGAAAAACTGTTTTTT.

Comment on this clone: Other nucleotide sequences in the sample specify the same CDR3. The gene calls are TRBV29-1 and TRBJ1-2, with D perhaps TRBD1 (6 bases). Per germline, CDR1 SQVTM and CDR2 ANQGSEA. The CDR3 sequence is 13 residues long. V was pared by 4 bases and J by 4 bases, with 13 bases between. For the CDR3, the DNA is TGCAGCGTTGCAACTGGGGGCGGCTATGGCTACACCTTC. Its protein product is CSVATGGGYGYTF.

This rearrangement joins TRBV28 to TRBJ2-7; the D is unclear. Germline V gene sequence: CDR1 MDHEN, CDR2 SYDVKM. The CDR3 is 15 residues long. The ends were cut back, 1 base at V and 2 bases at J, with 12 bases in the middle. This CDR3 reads CASSLYSRATYEQYF. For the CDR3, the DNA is TGTGCCAGCAGTTTATACTCTAGGGCTACCTACGAGCAGTACTTC. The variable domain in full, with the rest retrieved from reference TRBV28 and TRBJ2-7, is DVKVTQSSRYLVKRTGEKVFLECVQDMDHENMFWYRQDPGLGLRLIYFSYDVKMKEKGDIPEGYSVSREKKERFSLILESASTNQTSMYLCASSLYSRATYEQYFGPGTRLTVT.

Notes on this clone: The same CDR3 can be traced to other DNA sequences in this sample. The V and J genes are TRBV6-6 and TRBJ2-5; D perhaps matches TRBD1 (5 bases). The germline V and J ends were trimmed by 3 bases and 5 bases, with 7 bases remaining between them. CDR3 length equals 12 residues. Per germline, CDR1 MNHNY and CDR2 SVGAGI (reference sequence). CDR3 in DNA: TGTGCCAGCAGTTATCAGGGTGAGACCCAGTACTTC. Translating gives CASSYQGETQYF.

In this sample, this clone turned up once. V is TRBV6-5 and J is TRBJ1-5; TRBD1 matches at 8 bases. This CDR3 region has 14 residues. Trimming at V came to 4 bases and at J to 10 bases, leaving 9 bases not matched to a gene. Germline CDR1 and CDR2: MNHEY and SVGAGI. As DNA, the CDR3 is TGTGCCAGCAGTTTAAAGCAGGGGGCGCTTCCCCAGCATTTT. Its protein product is CASSLKQGALPQHF.

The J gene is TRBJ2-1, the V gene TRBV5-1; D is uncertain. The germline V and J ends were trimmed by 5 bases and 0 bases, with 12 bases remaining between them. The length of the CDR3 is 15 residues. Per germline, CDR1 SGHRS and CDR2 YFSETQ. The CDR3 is CASSSELNSYNEQFF. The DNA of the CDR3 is TGCGCCAGCAGTAGTGAACTTAACTCCTACAATGAGCAGTTCTTC. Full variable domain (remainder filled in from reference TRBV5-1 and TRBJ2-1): KAGVTQTPRYLIKTRGQQVTLSCSPISGHRSVSWYQQTPGQGLQFLFEYFSETQRNKGNFPGRFSGRQFSNSRSEMNVSTLELGDSALYLCASSSELNSYNEQFFGPGTRLTVL.

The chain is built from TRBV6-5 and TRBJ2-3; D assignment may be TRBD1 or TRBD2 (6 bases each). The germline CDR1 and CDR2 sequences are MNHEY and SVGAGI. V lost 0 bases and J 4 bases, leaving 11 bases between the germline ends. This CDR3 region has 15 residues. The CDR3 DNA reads TGTGCCAGCAGTTACTCGTGGGGGGCTCCAGATACGCAGTATTTT. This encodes CASSYSWGAPDTQYF.

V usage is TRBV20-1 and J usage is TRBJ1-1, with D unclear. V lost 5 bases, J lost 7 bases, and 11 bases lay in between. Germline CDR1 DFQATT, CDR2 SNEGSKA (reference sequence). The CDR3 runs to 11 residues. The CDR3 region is CSAQVLSEAFF. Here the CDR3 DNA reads TGCAGTGCTCAAGTACTAAGTGAAGCTTTCTTT.

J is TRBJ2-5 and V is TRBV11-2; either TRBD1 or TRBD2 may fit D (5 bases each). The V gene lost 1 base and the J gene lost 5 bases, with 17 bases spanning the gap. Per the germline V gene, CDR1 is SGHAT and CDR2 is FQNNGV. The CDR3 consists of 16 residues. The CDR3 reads CASSLVGTGPKETQYF. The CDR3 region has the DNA TGTGCCAGCAGCTTAGTCGGGACCGGACCGAAGGAGACCCAGTACTTC. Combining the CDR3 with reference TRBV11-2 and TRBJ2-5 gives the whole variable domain EAGVAQSPRYKIIEKRQSVAFWCNPISGHATLYWYQQILGQGPKLLIQFQNNGVVDDSQLPKDRFSAERLKGVDSTLKIQPAKLEDSAVYLCASSLVGTGPKETQYFGPGTRLLVL.

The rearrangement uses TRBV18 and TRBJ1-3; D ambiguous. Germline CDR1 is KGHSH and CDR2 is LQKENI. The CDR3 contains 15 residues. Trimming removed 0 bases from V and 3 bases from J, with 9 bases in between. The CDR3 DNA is TGTGCCAGCTCACCACCGGGGTTCGGTGGAAACACCATATATTTT. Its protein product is CASSPPGFGGNTIYF.

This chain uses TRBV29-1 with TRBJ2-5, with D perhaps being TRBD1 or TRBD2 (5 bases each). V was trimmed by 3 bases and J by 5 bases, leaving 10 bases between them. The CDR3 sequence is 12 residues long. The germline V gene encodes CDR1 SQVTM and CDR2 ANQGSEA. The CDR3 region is CSVDEGLETQYF. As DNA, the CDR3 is TGCAGCGTTGATGAGGGGTTGGAGACCCAGTACTTC.